This entry describes one T cell receptor (beta chain). The authors' processing: Amplification with reference gene primers provided the estimates of nucleated cell counts. Method: immunoSEQ multiplex PCR; TCRdb's copy keeps in-frame clones and lacks some. V, J and clone size are taken as reported in that table, and D and trimming were inferred from the DNA itself. Counted here are about 300,000 clones, roughly nine tenths occurring once; the ten biggest clones make up less than 2.5%. This entry comes from a study of blood T cell repertoires in COVID-19. Looking at the study overall: The United States, Italy and Spain were the sources of the acute and convalescent COVID-19 samples. T cells, B-cell-depleted T cells, or PBMCs provided the cDNA or gDNA that served as material.

This TCR was recovered from a man aged 18 to 35 with active or convalescent COVID-19. Sequencing used peripheral blood.

In DNA, the CDR3 is TGTGCCAGCAGCCAGGGGGGTGTTCAAGAGACCCAGTACTTC. It is translated as CASSQGGVQETQYF. The chain is built from TRBV3-1 (or the pseudogene TRBV3-2) and TRBJ2-5; tentatively, D is TRBD2 (6 bases). Germline CDR1 is LGHDT and CDR2 is YNNKEL (reference sequence). This CDR3 contains 14 residues. Between the trimmed V and J ends, which lost 3 bases and 2 bases, there was a span of 10 bases.